The 26 T cell receptor beta chains in this list originate from one sample, sequenced in a study of T cell changes during pregnancy in multiple sclerosis. Measured with immunoSEQ multiplex PCR; TCRdb has only the in-frame clones, and not every one. The sample includes some 100,000 clones, around 92% of them seen just once. The material sequenced was peripheral blood, taken before pregnancy. The origin of the receptors is a female donor with multiple sclerosis, enrolled in a pregnancy study.

DNA of the CDR3: TGTGCCTGGAGGGCGGACTTTTCTATATACAATGAGCAGTTCTTC. Translated: CAWRADFSIYNEQFF. The V call is TRBV30, the J call TRBJ2-1, with TRBD2 as a possible D gene (5 bases). Germline loops: CDR1 GTSNPN, CDR2 SVGIG (reference sequence). Trimming shortened V by 3 bases and J by 4 bases, and 16 bases separated the two germline ends. This CDR3 is built from 15 residues.

DNA for the CDR3: TGTGCCCGATTGGAGGCGAGGGCAGGAAGCTATGGCTACACCTTC. Translated: CARLEARAGSYGYTF. The chain has TRBV2 and TRBJ1-2; D gene unclear. V lost 11 bases and J lost 4, with 23 bases in between. Germline values: CDR1 SNHLY, CDR2 FYNNEI. The CDR3 has 15 amino acids.

The CDR3 bases are TGTGCCAGTGGTCGCGGGAATGAGCAGTTCTTC. As protein: CASGRGNEQFF. The chain links TRBV19 to TRBJ2-1; weak D call: TRBD2 (5 bases). Per the germline V gene, CDR1 is LNHDA and CDR2 is SQIVND (reference sequence). This CDR3 region has 11 residues. Trimming stripped 8 bases from V and 7 bases from J, with 9 bases between.

The gene calls are TRBV5-1 and TRBJ2-1, with 11 nucleotides matching TRBD2. The length of the CDR3 is 16 residues. Looked up from germline, CDR1 is SGHRS and CDR2 is YFSETQ. The trim removed 2 bases at V and 2 bases at J, leaving 3 bases unmatched. CDR3 in amino acids: CASSFGTSGPYNEQFF. CDR3 coding DNA: TGCGCCAGCAGCTTCGGGACTAGCGGCCCCTACAATGAGCAGTTCTTC. The whole variable domain, remainder taken from reference TRBV5-1 and TRBJ2-1, is KAGVTQTPRYLIKTRGQQVTLSCSPISGHRSVSWYQQTPGQGLQFLFEYFSETQRNKGNFPGRFSGRQFSNSRSEMNVSTLELGDSALYLCASSFGTSGPYNEQFFGPGTRLTVL.

The sample holds one count of this clone. The V gene is TRBV6-4, the J gene TRBJ1-4, with 11 bases identical to TRBD1. CDR1 and CDR2 (germline): MRHNA, SNTAGT. This CDR3 spans 16 amino acids. J lost 7 bases, V lost 6 bases, and 10 bases had no gene match. This chain's CDR3 is CASRDRGRFPGEKLFF. CDR3 coding DNA: TGTGCCAGCAGGGACAGGGGGCGCTTTCCAGGTGAAAAACTGTTTTTT.

The V call is TRBV5-6, the J call TRBJ2-1, with 8 bases that match TRBD2. The CDR3 runs 13 residues. V gave up 5 bases and J gave up 10 bases; unmatched junction bases: 8. The germline gives CDR1 SGHDT, CDR2 YYEEEE. Written as DNA, the CDR3 is TGTGCCAGCAGTTCTCTAGCGGGTCTAGAGCAGTTCTTC. Encoded protein: CASSSLAGLEQFF.

The V gene is TRBV19, the J gene TRBJ1-1, with D possibly TRBD1 on 6 matching bases. The V and J ends lost 8 bases and 1 base respectively, with 11 bases between them. The CDR3 has 13 residues. Germline values: CDR1 LNHDA, CDR2 SQIVND (reference sequence). CDR3 amino acids: CASRGGTNTEAFF. The CDR3 DNA is TGTGCCAGTCGGGGGGGCACGAACACTGAAGCTTTCTTT.

The chain is built from TRBV30 and TRBJ1-6; 9 nucleotides align to TRBD1. This CDR3 comprises 14 residues. Germline V gene sequence: CDR1 GTSNPN, CDR2 SVGIG (reference sequence). V lost 2 bases, J lost 7 bases, and 3 bases stayed unmatched. In DNA form, the CDR3 reads TGTGCCTGGAGTTCGGGACAGGGAAATTCACCCCTCCACTTT. This gives the protein CAWSSGQGNSPLHF.

The DNA for the CDR3 is TGTGCCAGCAGCGCCGGGACACTGAATGAAAAACTGTTTTTT. The encoded protein is CASSAGTLNEKLFF. The rearrangement uses TRBV7-9 and TRBJ1-4, with D possibly matching TRBD1 (6 bases). Trimming stripped 5 bases from V and 5 bases from J, with 12 bases between. Germline assignment: CDR1 SEHNR and CDR2 FQNEAQ (reference sequence). There are 14 residues in the CDR3. The full variable domain, rest sourced from reference TRBV7-9 and TRBJ1-4, is DTGVSQNPRHKITKRGQNVTFRCDPISEHNRLYWYRQTLGQGPEFLTYFQNEAQLEKSRLLSDRFSAERPKGSFSTLEIQRTEQGDSAMYLCASSAGTLNEKLFFGSGTQLSVL.

The chain links TRBV29-1 to TRBJ1-5; 8 bases fit TRBD1. V lost 7 bases to trimming and J lost 1 base; unmatched junction nucleotides: 12. From germline, CDR1 is SQVTM and CDR2 ANQGSEA. The CDR3 runs to 16 residues. CDR3 in amino acids: CSAPDRGGGSNQPQHF. CDR3 coding DNA: TGCAGCGCCCCAGACAGGGGAGGCGGGAGCAATCAGCCCCAGCATTTT.

The chain is built from TRBV5-1 and TRBJ2-7; D gene unclear. Germline CDR1 and CDR2: SGHRS and YFSETQ. This CDR3 region has 13 residues. V was shortened by 1 base and J by 3 bases, with 8 bases between the two germline ends. For the CDR3, the DNA is TGCGCCAGCAGCTTGTTAGGAGACTACGAGCAGTACTTC. Residues: CASSLLGDYEQYF.

The chain combines TRBV6-5 with TRBJ2-7, with 7 bases that match TRBD2. Germline assignment: CDR1 MNHEY and CDR2 SVGAGI. The CDR3 consists of 13 residues. The ends lost 0 bases at V and 12 bases at J; junction bases unmatched: 8. The CDR3 coding sequence is TGTGCCAGCAGTTACTCAGTCGCGGGAGTAACGTACTTC. As protein: CASSYSVAGVTYF.

The DNA of the CDR3 is TGTGCCAGCAGCTTAGCGCTGACCTTGGGCGATCAGCCCCAGCATTTT. Its protein product is CASSLALTLGDQPQHF. This chain uses TRBV7-2 with TRBJ1-5, with D uncertain. Germline V gives CDR1 SGHTA, CDR2 FQGNSA. This CDR3 has 16 amino acids. V lost 0 bases to trimming and J lost 5 bases, with 14 bases between them.

CDR3 sequence: CSVGDRGNSGANVLTF. The DNA for the CDR3 is TGCAGCGTTGGGGACAGGGGGAACTCTGGGGCCAACGTCCTGACTTTC. The rearrangement links TRBV29-1 to TRBJ2-6; 11 nucleotides agree with TRBD1. This CDR3 contains 16 residues. J lost 0 bases, V lost 4 bases, and 2 bases had no gene match. Germline CDR1 and CDR2: SQVTM and ANQGSEA.

The genes are TRBV11-2 and TRBJ1-1; 9 nucleotides agree with TRBD1. Germline loops: CDR1 SGHAT, CDR2 FQNNGV. The CDR3 extends over 16 amino acids. With V trimmed by 5 bases and J by 7 bases, 14 bases remained unmatched. The CDR3 protein is CASSQNRGRFIDEAFF. The CDR3 bases are TGTGCCAGCAGCCAAAACAGGGGGCGGTTTATAGATGAAGCTTTCTTT.

Turning to this clone: This same CDR3 is encoded by further DNA sequences in the sample. V and J are TRBV19 and TRBJ1-5; D perhaps matches TRBD1 (6 bases). The CDR3 spans 15 residues. V was trimmed by 3 bases and J by 2 bases, leaving 11 bases between them. Germline loops: CDR1 LNHDA, CDR2 SQIVND (reference sequence). The CDR3 DNA follows: TGTGCCAGTAGTATTGAGGGGGTGGGCAATCAGCCCCAGCATTTT. Protein: CASSIEGVGNQPQHF.

This clone was observed once. The CDR3 protein is CASSLGLNREGGELFF. CDR3 coding DNA: TGTGCCAGCAGCTTAGGGCTTAACAGGGAAGGCGGGGAGCTGTTTTTT. The chain employs TRBV7-6 and TRBJ2-2; a weak D match, TRBD1 (6 bases). The CDR3 consists of 16 residues. The V gene's germline CDR1 is SGHVS and CDR2 FNYEAQ. V lost 1 base and J lost 7, with 16 bases in between.

The chain couples TRBV6-1 to TRBJ2-3; D unresolved. CDR1 MNHNS and CDR2 SASEGT come from the germline V gene. Deletions cut 2 bases from V and 2 bases from J, with 8 bases between. The length of the CDR3 is 14 residues. CDR3 in amino acids: CASSEKGDTDTQYF. CDR3 coding DNA: TGTGCCAGCAGTGAAAAAGGAGACACAGATACGCAGTATTTT.

The rearrangement joins TRBV6-5 to TRBJ2-3, with D hard to call. CDR3 length: 12 amino acids. Trimming took off 8 bases at V and 2 bases at J, with 8 bases between the two ends. Germline-derived CDR1 and CDR2 are MNHEY and SVGAGI. DNA of the CDR3: TGTGCCAGCTCCCCCTCCACAGATACGCAGTATTTT. Residues: CASSPSTDTQYF.

The chain employs TRBV9 and TRBJ1-2, with TRBD1 matching over 9 bases. The J segment lost 8 bases and the V segment lost 3 bases, leaving 5 bases of the junction unmatched. Germline values: CDR1 SGDLS, CDR2 YYNGEE. The CDR3 is 13 residues long. CDR3 residues: CASSAYGQGGYTF. In nucleotides, the CDR3 is TGTGCCAGCAGCGCCTACGGACAGGGGGGCTACACCTTC.

The rearrangement uses TRBV19 and TRBJ2-3; TRBD2 is a possible D gene (5 bases). This CDR3 has 14 residues. The germline V gene has CDR1 LNHDA and CDR2 SQIVND (reference sequence). Trimming cost V 2 bases and J 2 bases, with 8 bases left between them. CDR3: CASSIKADTDTQYF. CDR3 DNA: TGTGCCAGTAGTATAAAAGCGGACACAGATACGCAGTATTTT.

This sequence joins TRBV27 and TRBJ2-7; 9 nucleotides agree with TRBD1. This CDR3 region has 13 residues. CDR1 is MNHEY, CDR2 SMNVEV, per germline (reference sequence). V was pared by 6 bases and J by 6 bases, with 6 bases of the junction left unmatched. For the CDR3, the DNA is TGTGCCAGCAGCCCCGGGACAGGGTTCGAGCAGTACTTC. This translates into CASSPGTGFEQYF.

This chain connects TRBV7-9 to TRBJ2-1, with a possible D match to TRBD2 (5 bases). CDR1 SEHNR and CDR2 FQNEAQ come from the germline V gene (reference sequence). V was pared by 0 bases and J by 6 bases, with 6 bases between. This CDR3 contains 13 residues. CDR3 DNA sequence: TGTGCCAGCAGCTTAGCTGGGAGCAATGAGCAGTTCTTC. Protein sequence: CASSLAGSNEQFF. The full variable domain, its missing parts supplied by reference TRBV7-9 and TRBJ2-1, is DTGVSQNPRHKITKRGQNVTFRCDPISEHNRLYWYRQTLGQGPEFLTYFQNEAQLEKSRLLSDRFSAERPKGSFSTLEIQRTEQGDSAMYLCASSLAGSNEQFFGPGTRLTVL.

V usage is TRBV5-1 and J usage is TRBJ2-1; tentative D call: TRBD2 (6 bases). The germline V gene has CDR1 SGHRS and CDR2 YFSETQ. This CDR3 region has 16 residues. Trimming removed 3 bases from V and 2 bases from J, with 15 bases in between. CDR3 region: CASSSSLAKAYNEQFF. CDR3 bases: TGCGCCAGCAGCTCCTCCCTAGCGAAAGCCTACAATGAGCAGTTCTTC.

V is TRBV2 and J is TRBJ2-7; TRBD2 might be the D (5 bases). CDR3 length: 14 amino acids. Germline CDR1 and CDR2: SNHLY and FYNNEI. The germline V and J ends were trimmed by 6 bases and 1 base, with 13 bases remaining between them. CDR3 in amino acids: CASRGRTGSYEQYF. CDR3 nucleotides: TGTGCCAGCAGGGGTAGGACGGGGTCCTACGAGCAGTACTTC.

V usage is TRBV5-1 and J usage is TRBJ1-1; TRBD1 is a possible D gene (6 bases). Trimming cost V 0 bases and J 1 base, with 10 bases left between them. This CDR3 has 15 amino acids. Looked up from germline, CDR1 is SGHRS and CDR2 is YFSETQ. CDR3 sequence (DNA): TGCGCCAGCAGCTTGGTTACAGGGCGGAACACTGAAGCTTTCTTT. Amino acids: CASSLVTGRNTEAFF.